Each of the 21 T cell receptor beta chains below was sequenced from the same sample in a study of blood T cell repertoires in COVID-19. The assay was immunoSEQ multiplex PCR, and TCRdb's table has in-frame clones only and misses some. The sample has 250,000 to 300,000 clones, about 85% seen once; the top ten hold about 2%. Sample: peripheral blood. The receptors were sampled from a woman aged 50 to 60 who had recovered from COVID-19.

To note about this clone: The same CDR3 arises from other DNA sequences in this sample as well. This chain joins TRBV9 and TRBJ2-3, with 8 bases that match TRBD2. Germline V gene lookup returns CDR1 SGDLS and CDR2 YYNGEE. This CDR3 is built from 15 residues. Trimming at V came to 0 bases and at J to 2 bases, leaving 2 bases not matched to a gene. The chain's CDR3 is CASSVAGGPTDTQYF. CDR3 sequence (DNA): TGTGCCAGCAGCGTAGCGGGAGGGCCCACAGATACGCAGTATTTT.

This chain joins TRBV10-3 and TRBJ1-2, with D perhaps TRBD1 (6 bases). This CDR3 region has 15 residues. Germline-derived CDR1 and CDR2 are ENHRY and SYGVKD. V lost 7 bases to trimming and J lost 3 bases, with 18 bases between them. The CDR3 protein is CAITRGTSADYGYTF. The CDR3 DNA reads TGTGCCATCACCAGAGGGACATCAGCGGACTATGGCTACACCTTC.

The chain is built from TRBV23-1 and TRBJ1-1; tentatively, D is TRBD1 (6 bases). TRBV23-1 belongs to the ORF category, with a function that is uncertain. Between the trimmed V and J ends, which lost 7 bases and 4 bases, there was a span of 22 bases. The CDR3 spans 16 residues. The CDR3 loop reads CASIETQGRSCTEAFF. The CDR3 DNA reads as TGCGCCAGCATCGAAACTCAGGGGCGGTCTTGCACTGAAGCTTTCTTT.

This clone was seen once. The chain couples TRBV2 to TRBJ1-3; 7 positions agree with TRBD1. CDR3 length: 12 amino acids. Germline V gene sequence: CDR1 SNHLY, CDR2 FYNNEI. V was clipped by 9 bases and J by 4 bases; unmatched bases: 3. The CDR3 here is CASSTGGNTIYF. The CDR3 DNA reads TGTGCCAGTTCGACAGGGGGAAACACCATATATTTT.

This chain connects TRBV9 to TRBJ1-6; 8 bases are a match to TRBD1. Germline loops: CDR1 SGDLS, CDR2 YYNGEE. This CDR3 contains 15 residues. V lost 2 bases and J lost 7; bases outside the gene matches: 5. Here the CDR3 reads CASSVDWTGNSPLHF. As DNA, the CDR3 is TGTGCCAGCAGCGTGGACTGGACAGGGAATTCACCCCTCCACTTT.

This clone has a single count. The chain carries TRBV7-2 and TRBJ1-1; 7 positions agree with TRBD1. Germline CDR1 reads SGHTA; CDR2 reads FQGNSA. CDR3 length: 15 amino acids. Germline trimming cut 2 bases from V and 6 bases from J; bases unmatched to any gene: 9. For the CDR3, the DNA is TGTGCCAGCAGCTTACGACAGGGTCGATGGTCTGAAGCTTTCTTT. Its protein is CASSLRQGRWSEAFF.

The CDR3 nucleotides are TGTGCCAGCAGCCCTGGACTTACCGGGGAGCTGTTTTTT. This sequence encodes CASSPGLTGELFF. V usage is TRBV7-2 and J usage is TRBJ2-2; D is possibly TRBD2 (5 bases). The CDR3 sequence is 13 residues long. Germline CDR1 is SGHTA and CDR2 is FQGNSA. V lost 5 bases and J lost 5, with 9 bases in between.

This chain uses TRBV19 with TRBJ1-2, with D perhaps matching TRBD1 (6 bases). This CDR3 spans 14 amino acids. Trimming cost V 1 base and J 5 bases, with 11 bases left between them. Germline CDR1 LNHDA, CDR2 SQIVND (reference sequence). CDR3 sequence reads: CASSIGTALYGYTF. Here the CDR3 DNA reads TGTGCCAGTAGTATAGGGACAGCACTTTATGGCTACACCTTC.

V usage is TRBV19 and J usage is TRBJ2-1, with D perhaps matching TRBD1 (5 bases). The CDR3 has 13 residues. With 6 bases removed from V and 8 bases from J, the gap between germline ends came to 14 bases. CDR1 LNHDA and CDR2 SQIVND come from the germline V gene (reference sequence). The CDR3 DNA sequence: TGTGCCAGTAGCAGGGCCCCTTCCTATGAGCAGTTCTTC. Protein sequence: CASSRAPSYEQFF.

CDR3 protein: CASSTKTSGPYNEQFF. For the CDR3, the DNA is TGTGCCAGCAGCACCAAGACTAGCGGTCCTTACAATGAGCAGTTCTTC. This chain links TRBV5-4 with TRBJ2-1; 9 bases line up with TRBD2. The CDR3 consists of 16 residues. The ends lost 4 bases at V and 4 bases at J; junction bases unmatched: 9. CDR1 and CDR2 from the germline V gene are SGHNT and YYREEE (reference sequence).

This clone was seen just once. The chain uses TRBV7-2 and TRBJ2-7; 9 positions match TRBD1. Germline V gene sequence: CDR1 SGHTA, CDR2 FQGNSA. The CDR3 loop spans 16 amino acids. V lost 5 bases to trimming and J lost 0 bases; unmatched junction nucleotides: 8. The CDR3 bases are TGTGCCAGCAGCGTCAGACAGGGGGACACCTCCTACGAGCAGTACTTC. Translated, it gives CASSVRQGDTSYEQYF.

The chain joins TRBV7-9 to TRBJ1-1; D remains ambiguous. Germline V gene sequence: CDR1 SEHNR, CDR2 FQNEAQ (reference sequence). This CDR3 comprises 14 residues. Trimming left V 4 bases short and J 1 base short, with 10 bases between. The CDR3 region is CASSYLGRNTEAFF. As DNA, the CDR3 is TGTGCCAGCAGCTATCTTGGCCGGAACACTGAAGCTTTCTTT.

The chain couples TRBV29-1 to TRBJ1-5, with 11 nucleotides matching TRBD1. V lost 6 bases to trimming and J lost 6 bases; unmatched junction nucleotides: 4. CDR3 size: 13 residues. In germline, CDR1 is SQVTM, CDR2 ANQGSEA. CDR3 sequence reads: CSVRTGGGQPQHF. In DNA, the CDR3 is TGCAGCGTCCGGACAGGGGGCGGTCAGCCCCAGCATTTT.

CDR3 residues: CASSFLGQGEQAFF. CDR3 DNA: TGTGCCAGCAGTTTTCTTGGACAGGGAGAACAAGCTTTCTTT. This chain connects TRBV28 to TRBJ1-1; 8 nucleotides align to TRBD1. There are 14 residues in the CDR3. Trimming cost V 3 bases and J 9 bases; bases outside gene matches: 9. The germline V gene encodes CDR1 MDHEN and CDR2 SYDVKM.

CDR3 region: CASTPGGDQPQHF. The CDR3 DNA reads as TGTGCCAGCACCCCGGGGGGGGATCAGCCCCAGCATTTT. The chain links TRBV7-9 to TRBJ1-5; D is possibly TRBD1 (5 bases). Per germline, CDR1 SEHNR and CDR2 FQNEAQ (reference sequence). This CDR3 contains 13 residues. The V and J ends lost 7 bases and 5 bases respectively, with 12 bases between them.

The V and J genes are TRBV5-5 and TRBJ1-5, with 7 bases lining up with TRBD1. Losses at the gene ends were 4 bases for V and 2 bases for J; bases not matched to a gene: 6. The CDR3 runs 15 residues. Germline V gene data show CDR1 as SGHKS and CDR2 as YYEKEE (reference sequence). The CDR3, as DNA: TGTGCCAGCAGCACGCAGGGGACAGGCAATCAGCCCCAGCATTTT. This sequence encodes CASSTQGTGNQPQHF.

This chain connects TRBV29-1 to TRBJ2-1, with D possibly matching TRBD1 (6 bases). CDR3 length: 13 residues. CDR1 is SQVTM and CDR2 is ANQGSEA in the germline V gene. Between the trimmed V and J ends, which lost 5 bases and 8 bases, there was a span of 16 bases. CDR3 residues: CSVKFTGWDEQFF. Written as DNA, the CDR3 is TGCAGCGTTAAATTTACAGGGTGGGATGAGCAGTTCTTC.

This clone showed up just once. The J gene is TRBJ2-2, the V gene TRBV7-2; 11 positions match TRBD2. V lost 6 bases and J lost 6; bases outside the gene matches: 9. Germline V gives CDR1 SGHTA, CDR2 FQGNSA. The CDR3 is 16 residues long. This CDR3 is CASRFVAGGAAGELFF. CDR3 sequence (DNA): TGTGCCAGCAGATTCGTAGCGGGAGGGGCAGCCGGGGAGCTGTTTTTT.

The rearrangement joins TRBV29-1 to TRBJ1-1; weak D call: TRBD1 (6 bases). Trimming shortened V by 7 bases and J by 0 bases, and 12 bases separated the two germline ends. The CDR3 totals 13 residues. Germline V gives CDR1 SQVTM, CDR2 ANQGSEA. CDR3 residues: CSAHSGVNTEAFF. CDR3 DNA: TGCAGCGCGCATTCAGGGGTGAACACTGAAGCTTTCTTT.

J is TRBJ2-7 and V is TRBV5-6; 7 nucleotides line up with TRBD1. The CDR3 is 15 residues long. Trimming took 2 bases from V and 0 from J; bases not matched to a gene: 5. Per the germline V gene, CDR1 is SGHDT and CDR2 is YYEEEE. The CDR3 loop is CASSFLGTASYEQYF. Written as DNA, the CDR3 is TGTGCCAGCAGCTTCCTCGGGACAGCCTCCTACGAGCAGTACTTC.

This clone has only a few counts. The chain recombines TRBV5-1 with TRBJ1-5; D remains unclear. There are 16 residues in the CDR3. Germline V gives CDR1 SGHRS, CDR2 YFSETQ. V lost 3 bases and J 0 bases, leaving 13 bases between the germline ends. The CDR3 reads CASSWEESHSNQPQHF. As DNA, the CDR3 is TGCGCCAGCAGCTGGGAGGAATCCCATAGCAATCAGCCCCAGCATTTT.